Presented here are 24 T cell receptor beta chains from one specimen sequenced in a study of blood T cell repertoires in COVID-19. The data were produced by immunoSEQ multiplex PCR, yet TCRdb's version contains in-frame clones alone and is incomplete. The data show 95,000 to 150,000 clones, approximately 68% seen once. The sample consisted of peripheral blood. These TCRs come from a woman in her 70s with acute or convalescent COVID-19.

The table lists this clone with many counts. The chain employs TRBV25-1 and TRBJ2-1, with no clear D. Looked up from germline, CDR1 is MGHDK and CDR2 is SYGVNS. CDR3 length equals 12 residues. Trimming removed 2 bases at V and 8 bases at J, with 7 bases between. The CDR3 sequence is CASSEVVDEQFF. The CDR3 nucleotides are TGTGCCAGCAGTGAAGTAGTGGATGAGCAGTTCTTC.

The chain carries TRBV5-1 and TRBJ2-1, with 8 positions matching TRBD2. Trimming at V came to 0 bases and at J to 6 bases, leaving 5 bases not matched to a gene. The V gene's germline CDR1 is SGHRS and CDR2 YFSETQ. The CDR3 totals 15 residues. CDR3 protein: CASSLGAGGGNEQFF. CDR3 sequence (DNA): TGCGCCAGCAGCTTGGGGGCGGGAGGTGGCAATGAGCAGTTCTTC.

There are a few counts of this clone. This CDR3 is CASSGVGQGGIAKNIQYF. The CDR3 nucleotides read TGTGCCAGCAGCGGTGTGGGACAGGGGGGGATAGCCAAAAACATTCAGTACTTC. The chain is built from TRBV2 and TRBJ2-4, with 11 bases identical to TRBD1. The CDR3 sequence is 18 residues long. V trimming: 6 bases; J trimming: 0 bases; junction bases outside the gene matches: 10. Germline assignment: CDR1 SNHLY and CDR2 FYNNEI.

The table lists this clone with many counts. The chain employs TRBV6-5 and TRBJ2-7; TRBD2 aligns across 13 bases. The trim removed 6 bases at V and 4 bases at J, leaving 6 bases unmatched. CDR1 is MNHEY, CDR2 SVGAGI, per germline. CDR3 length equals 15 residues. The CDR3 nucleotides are TGTGCCAGCAGGACAGGACTAGCGGGAGTTTACGAGCAGTACTTC. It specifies CASRTGLAGVYEQYF.

The chain's CDR3 is CASNDYLTDTQYF. The CDR3 DNA reads as TGTGCCAGTAATGACTACCTCACAGATACGCAGTATTTT. The chain couples TRBV19 to TRBJ2-3; tentatively, D is TRBD2 (5 bases). The ends were cut back, 7 bases at V and 2 bases at J, with 10 bases in the middle. The CDR3 is made up of 13 amino acids. Germline CDR1 reads LNHDA; CDR2 reads SQIVND (reference sequence).

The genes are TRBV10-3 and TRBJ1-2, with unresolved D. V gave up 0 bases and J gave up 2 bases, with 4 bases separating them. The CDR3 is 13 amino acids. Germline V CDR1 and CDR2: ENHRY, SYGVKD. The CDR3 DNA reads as TGTGCCATCAGTGAGTCGGGCAACTATGGCTACACCTTC. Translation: CAISESGNYGYTF.

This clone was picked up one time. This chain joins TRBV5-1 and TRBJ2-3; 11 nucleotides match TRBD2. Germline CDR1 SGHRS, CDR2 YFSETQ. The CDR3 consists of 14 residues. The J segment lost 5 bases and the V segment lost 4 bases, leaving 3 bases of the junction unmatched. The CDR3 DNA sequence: TGCGCCAGCAGCGGGGGGACTAGCGGAGATACGCAGTATTTT. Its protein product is CASSGGTSGDTQYF.

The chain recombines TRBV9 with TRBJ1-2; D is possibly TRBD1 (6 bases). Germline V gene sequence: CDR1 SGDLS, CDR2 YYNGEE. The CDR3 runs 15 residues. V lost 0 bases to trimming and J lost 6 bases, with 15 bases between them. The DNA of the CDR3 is TGTGCCAGCAGCGTAGGGGTACAGGGAAGGGATGGCTACACCTTC. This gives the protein CASSVGVQGRDGYTF. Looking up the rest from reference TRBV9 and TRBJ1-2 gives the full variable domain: DSGVTQTPKHLITATGQRVTLRCSPRSGDLSVYWYQQSLDQGLQFLIQYYNGEERAKGNILERFSAQQFPDLHSELNLSSLELGDSALYFCASSVGVQGRDGYTFGSGTRLTVV.

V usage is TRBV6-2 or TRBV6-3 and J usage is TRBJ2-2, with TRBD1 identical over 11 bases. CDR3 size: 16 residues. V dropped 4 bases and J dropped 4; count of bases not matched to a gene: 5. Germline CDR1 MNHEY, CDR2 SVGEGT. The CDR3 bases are TGTGCCAGCAGTTCCCGGGACAGGGGGACCACCGGGGAGCTGTTTTTT. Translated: CASSSRDRGTTGELFF.

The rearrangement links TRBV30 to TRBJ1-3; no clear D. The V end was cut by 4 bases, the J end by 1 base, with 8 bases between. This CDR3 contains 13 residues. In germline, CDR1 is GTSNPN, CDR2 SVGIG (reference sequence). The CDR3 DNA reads TGTGCCTGGATAGAGGGATCTGGAAACACCATATATTTT. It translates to CAWIEGSGNTIYF.

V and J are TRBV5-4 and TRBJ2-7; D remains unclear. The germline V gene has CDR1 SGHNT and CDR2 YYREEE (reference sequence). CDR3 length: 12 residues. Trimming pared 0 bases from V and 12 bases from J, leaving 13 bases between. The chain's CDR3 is CASSLESGRRYF. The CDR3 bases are TGTGCCAGCAGCTTGGAATCGGGTAGAAGGTACTTC.

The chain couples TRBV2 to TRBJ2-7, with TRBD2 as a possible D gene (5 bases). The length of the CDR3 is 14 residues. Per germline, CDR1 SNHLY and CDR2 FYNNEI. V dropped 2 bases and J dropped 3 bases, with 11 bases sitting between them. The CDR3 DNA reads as TGTGCCAGCAGTGAAACGGGGTATAGCTACGAGCAGTACTTC. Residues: CASSETGYSYEQYF. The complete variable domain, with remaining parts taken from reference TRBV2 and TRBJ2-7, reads EPEVTQTPSHQVTQMGQEVILRCVPISNHLYFYWYRQILGQKVEFLVSFYNNEISEKSEIFDDQFSVERPDGSNFTLKIRSTKLEDSAMYFCASSETGYSYEQYFGPGTRLTVT.

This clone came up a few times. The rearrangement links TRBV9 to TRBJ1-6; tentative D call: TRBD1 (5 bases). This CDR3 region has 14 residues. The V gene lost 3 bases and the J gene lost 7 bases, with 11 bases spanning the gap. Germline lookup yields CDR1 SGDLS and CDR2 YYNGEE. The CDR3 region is CASSEAPGNSPLHF. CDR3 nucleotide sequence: TGTGCCAGCAGCGAGGCCCCAGGGAATTCACCCCTCCACTTT. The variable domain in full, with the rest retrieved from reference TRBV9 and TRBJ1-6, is DSGVTQTPKHLITATGQRVTLRCSPRSGDLSVYWYQQSLDQGLQFLIQYYNGEERAKGNILERFSAQQFPDLHSELNLSSLELGDSALYFCASSEAPGNSPLHFGNGTRLTVT.

The DNA of the CDR3 is TGTGCCAGCTCTCCGTCCGGAGGTAATCAGCCCCAGCATTTT. Protein product: CASSPSGGNQPQHF. The chain links TRBV18 to TRBJ1-5; no definite D call. CDR3 length: 14 residues. CDR1 is KGHSH, CDR2 LQKENI, per germline. With 6 bases removed from V and 4 bases from J, the gap between germline ends came to 13 bases.

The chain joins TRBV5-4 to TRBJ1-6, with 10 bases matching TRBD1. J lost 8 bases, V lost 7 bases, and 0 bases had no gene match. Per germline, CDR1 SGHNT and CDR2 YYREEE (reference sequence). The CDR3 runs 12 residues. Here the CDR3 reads CASGTGDSPLHF. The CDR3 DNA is TGTGCCAGCGGGACAGGGGATTCACCCCTCCACTTT.

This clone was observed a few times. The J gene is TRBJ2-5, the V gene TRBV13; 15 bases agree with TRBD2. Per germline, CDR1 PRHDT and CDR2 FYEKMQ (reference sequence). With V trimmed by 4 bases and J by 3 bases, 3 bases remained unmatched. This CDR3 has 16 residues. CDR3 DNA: TGTGCCAGCAGCTCCCGGACTAGCGGGGGGGAAGAGACCCAGTACTTC. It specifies CASSSRTSGGEETQYF.

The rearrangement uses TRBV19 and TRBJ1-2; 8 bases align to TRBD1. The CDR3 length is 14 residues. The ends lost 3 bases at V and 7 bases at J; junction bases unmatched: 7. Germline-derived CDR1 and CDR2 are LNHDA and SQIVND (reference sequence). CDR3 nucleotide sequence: TGTGCCAGTAGTATCGGACAGGGCAGAGTTGGCTACACCTTC. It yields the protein CASSIGQGRVGYTF.

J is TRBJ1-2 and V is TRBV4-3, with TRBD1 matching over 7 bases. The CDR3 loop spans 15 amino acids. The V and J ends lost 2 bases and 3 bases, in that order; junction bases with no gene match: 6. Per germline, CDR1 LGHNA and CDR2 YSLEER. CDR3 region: CASSQSTGIDYGYTF. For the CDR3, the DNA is TGCGCCAGCAGCCAATCGACAGGGATAGACTATGGCTACACCTTC.

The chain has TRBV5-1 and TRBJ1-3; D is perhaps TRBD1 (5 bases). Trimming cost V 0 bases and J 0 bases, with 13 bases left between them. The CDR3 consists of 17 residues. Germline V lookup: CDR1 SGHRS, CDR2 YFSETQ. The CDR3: CASSLAAGRSSGNTIYF. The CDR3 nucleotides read TGCGCCAGCAGCTTGGCTGCAGGGCGGAGCTCTGGAAACACCATATATTTT.

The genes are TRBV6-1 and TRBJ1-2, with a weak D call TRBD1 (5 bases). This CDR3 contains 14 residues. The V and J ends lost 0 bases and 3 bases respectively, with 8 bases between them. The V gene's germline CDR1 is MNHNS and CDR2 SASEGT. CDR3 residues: CASSEAPGDYGYTF. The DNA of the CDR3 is TGTGCCAGCAGTGAAGCCCCGGGGGACTATGGCTACACCTTC.

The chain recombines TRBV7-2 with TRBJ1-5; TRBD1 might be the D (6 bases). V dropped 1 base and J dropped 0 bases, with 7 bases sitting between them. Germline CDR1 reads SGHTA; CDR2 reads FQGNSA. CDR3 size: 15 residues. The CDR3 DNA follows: TGTGCCAGCAGCTTAGAAGGGGGTAGCAATCAGCCCCAGCATTTT. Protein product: CASSLEGGSNQPQHF. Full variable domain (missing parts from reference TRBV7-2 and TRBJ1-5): GAGVSQSPSNKVTEKGKDVELRCDPISGHTALYWYRQSLGQGLEFLIYFQGNSAPDKSGLPSDRFSAERTGGSVSTLTIQRTQQEDSAVYLCASSLEGGSNQPQHFGDGTRLSIL.

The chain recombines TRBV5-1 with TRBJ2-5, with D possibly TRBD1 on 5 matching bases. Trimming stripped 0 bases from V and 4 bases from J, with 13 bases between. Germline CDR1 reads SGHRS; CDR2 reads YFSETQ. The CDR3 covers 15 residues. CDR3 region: CASSLEVGQRETQYF. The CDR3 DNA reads TGCGCCAGCAGCTTGGAGGTGGGGCAACGAGAGACCCAGTACTTC.

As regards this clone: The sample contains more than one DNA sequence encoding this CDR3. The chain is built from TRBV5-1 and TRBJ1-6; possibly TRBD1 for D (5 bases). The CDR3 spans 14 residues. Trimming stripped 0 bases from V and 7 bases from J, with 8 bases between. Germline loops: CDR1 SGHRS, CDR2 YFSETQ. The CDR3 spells CASSLGQGNSPLHF. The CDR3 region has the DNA TGCGCCAGCAGCTTGGGGCAGGGAAATTCACCCCTCCACTTT. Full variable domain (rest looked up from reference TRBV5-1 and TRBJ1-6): KAGVTQTPRYLIKTRGQQVTLSCSPISGHRSVSWYQQTPGQGLQFLFEYFSETQRNKGNFPGRFSGRQFSNSRSEMNVSTLELGDSALYLCASSLGQGNSPLHFGNGTRLTVT.

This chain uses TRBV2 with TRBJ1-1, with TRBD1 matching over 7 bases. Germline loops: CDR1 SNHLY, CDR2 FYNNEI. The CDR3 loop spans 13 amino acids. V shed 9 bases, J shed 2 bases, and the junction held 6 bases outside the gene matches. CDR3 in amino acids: CASTGTVNTEAFF. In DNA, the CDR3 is TGTGCCAGTACCGGGACAGTCAACACTGAAGCTTTCTTT.